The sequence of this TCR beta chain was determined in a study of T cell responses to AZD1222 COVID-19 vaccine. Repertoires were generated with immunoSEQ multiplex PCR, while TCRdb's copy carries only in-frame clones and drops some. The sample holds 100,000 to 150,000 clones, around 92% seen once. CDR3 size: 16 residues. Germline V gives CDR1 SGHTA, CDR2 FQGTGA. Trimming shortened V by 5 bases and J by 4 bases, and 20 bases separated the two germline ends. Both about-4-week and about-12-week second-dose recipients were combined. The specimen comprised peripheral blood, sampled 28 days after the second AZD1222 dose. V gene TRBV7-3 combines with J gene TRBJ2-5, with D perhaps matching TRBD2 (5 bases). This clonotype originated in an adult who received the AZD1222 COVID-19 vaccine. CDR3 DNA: TGTGCCAGCAGCGTTAACCCTAGAGGGAAGGGAGAGACCCAGTACTTC. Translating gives CASSVNPRGKGETQYF.